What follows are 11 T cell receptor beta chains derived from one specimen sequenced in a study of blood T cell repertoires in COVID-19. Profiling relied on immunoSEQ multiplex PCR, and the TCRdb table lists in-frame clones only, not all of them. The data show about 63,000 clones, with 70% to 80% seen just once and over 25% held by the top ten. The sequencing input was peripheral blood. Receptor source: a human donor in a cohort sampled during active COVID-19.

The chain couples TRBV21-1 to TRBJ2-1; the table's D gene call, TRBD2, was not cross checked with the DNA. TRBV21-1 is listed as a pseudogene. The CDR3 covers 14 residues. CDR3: CASSKGGGLREQFF. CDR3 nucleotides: TGTGCCAGCAGCAAAGGTGGGGGACTTCGGGAGCAGTTCTTC.

CDR3 sequence reads: CASSQDGGRGKNIQYF. The CDR3 nucleotides read TGTGCCAGCAGCCAAGATGGGGGGAGAGGCAAAAACATTCAGTACTTC. The chain recombines TRBV4-2 with TRBJ2-4, with TRBD2 as a possible D gene (6 bases). This CDR3 region has 16 residues. Trimming cost V 0 bases and J 3 bases, with 12 bases left between them. CDR1 LGHNA and CDR2 YNFKEQ come from the germline V gene.

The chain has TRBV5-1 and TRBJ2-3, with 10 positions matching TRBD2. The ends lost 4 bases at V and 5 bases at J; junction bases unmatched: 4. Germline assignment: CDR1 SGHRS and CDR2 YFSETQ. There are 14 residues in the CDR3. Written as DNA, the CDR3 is TGCGCCAGCAGCGGGCGACTAGCGGGAGATACGCAGTATTTT. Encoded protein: CASSGRLAGDTQYF.

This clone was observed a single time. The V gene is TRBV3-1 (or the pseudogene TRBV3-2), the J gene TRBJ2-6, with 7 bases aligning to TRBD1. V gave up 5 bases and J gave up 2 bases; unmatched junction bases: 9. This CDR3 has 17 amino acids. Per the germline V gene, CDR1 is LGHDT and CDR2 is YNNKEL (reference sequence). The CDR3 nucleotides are TGTGCCAGCAGCGGAAGTACAGGGGTTCCTGGGGCCAACGTCCTGACTTTC. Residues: CASSGSTGVPGANVLTF.

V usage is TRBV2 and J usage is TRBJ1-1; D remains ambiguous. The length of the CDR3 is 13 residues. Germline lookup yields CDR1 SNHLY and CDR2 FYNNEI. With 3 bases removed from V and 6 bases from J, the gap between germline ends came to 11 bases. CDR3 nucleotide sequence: TGTGCCAGCAGTGAGGGTACAGTCCCTGAAGCTTTCTTT. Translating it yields CASSEGTVPEAFF.

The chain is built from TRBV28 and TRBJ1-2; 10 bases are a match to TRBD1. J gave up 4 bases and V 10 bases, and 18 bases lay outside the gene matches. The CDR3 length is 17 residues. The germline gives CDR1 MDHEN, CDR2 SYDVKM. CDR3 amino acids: CATRTSGTGVISYGYTF. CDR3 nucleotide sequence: TGTGCCACCCGGACGTCAGGGACAGGGGTTATCAGCTATGGCTACACCTTC.

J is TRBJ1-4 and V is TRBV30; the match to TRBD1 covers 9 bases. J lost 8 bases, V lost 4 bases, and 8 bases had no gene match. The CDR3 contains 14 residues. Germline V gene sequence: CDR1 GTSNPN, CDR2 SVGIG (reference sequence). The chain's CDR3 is CAWTTGQGDEKLFF. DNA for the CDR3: TGTGCCTGGACGACGGGACAGGGAGACGAAAAACTGTTTTTT.

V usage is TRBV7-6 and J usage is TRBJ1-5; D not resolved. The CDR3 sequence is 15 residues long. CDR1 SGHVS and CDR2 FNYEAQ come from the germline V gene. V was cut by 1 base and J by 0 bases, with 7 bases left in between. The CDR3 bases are TGTGCCAGCAGCTTAGTGAGTGATAGCAATCAGCCCCAGCATTTT. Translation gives CASSLVSDSNQPQHF. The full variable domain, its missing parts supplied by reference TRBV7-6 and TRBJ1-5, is GAGVSQSPRYKVTKRGQDVALRCDPISGHVSLYWYRQALGQGPEFLTYFNYEAQQDKSGLPNDRFSAERPEGSISTLTIQRTEQRDSAMYRCASSLVSDSNQPQHFGDGTRLSIL.

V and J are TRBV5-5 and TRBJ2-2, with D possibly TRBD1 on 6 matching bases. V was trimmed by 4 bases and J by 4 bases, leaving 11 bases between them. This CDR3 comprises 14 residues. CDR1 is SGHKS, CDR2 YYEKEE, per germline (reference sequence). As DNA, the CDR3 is TGTGCCAGCAGCGGACAGTGGGGCACCGGGGAGCTGTTTTTT. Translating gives CASSGQWGTGELFF.

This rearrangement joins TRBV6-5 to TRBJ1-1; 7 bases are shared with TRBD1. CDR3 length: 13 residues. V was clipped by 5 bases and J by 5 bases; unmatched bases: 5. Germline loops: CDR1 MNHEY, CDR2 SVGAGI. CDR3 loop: CASSHQGVTEAFF. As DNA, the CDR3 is TGTGCCAGCAGTCATCAGGGGGTTACTGAAGCTTTCTTT.

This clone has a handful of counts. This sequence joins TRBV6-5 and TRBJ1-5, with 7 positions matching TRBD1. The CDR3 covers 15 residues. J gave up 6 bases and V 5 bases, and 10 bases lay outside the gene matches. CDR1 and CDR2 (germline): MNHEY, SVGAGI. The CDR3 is CASSRTQGGGQPQHF. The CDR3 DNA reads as TGTGCCAGCAGTCGAACGCAGGGGGGTGGTCAGCCCCAGCATTTT.